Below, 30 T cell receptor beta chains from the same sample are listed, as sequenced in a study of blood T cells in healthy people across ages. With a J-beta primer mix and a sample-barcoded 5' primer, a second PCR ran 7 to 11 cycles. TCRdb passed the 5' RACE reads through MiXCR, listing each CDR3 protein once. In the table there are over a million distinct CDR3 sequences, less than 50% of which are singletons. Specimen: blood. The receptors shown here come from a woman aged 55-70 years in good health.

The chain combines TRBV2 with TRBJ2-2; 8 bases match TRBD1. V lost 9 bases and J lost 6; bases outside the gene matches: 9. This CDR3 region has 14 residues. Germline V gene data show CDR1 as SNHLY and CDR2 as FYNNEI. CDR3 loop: CASLGTGVAGELFF. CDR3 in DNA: TGTGCCAGTCTAGGGACAGGCGTAGCCGGGGAGCTGTTTTTT.

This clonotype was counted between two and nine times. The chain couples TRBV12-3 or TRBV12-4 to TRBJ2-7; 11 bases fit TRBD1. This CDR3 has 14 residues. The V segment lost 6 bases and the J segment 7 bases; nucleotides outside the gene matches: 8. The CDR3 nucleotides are TGTGCCAGCAGCCCGGACAGGGGGCGGAATGAGCAGTACTTC. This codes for CASSPDRGRNEQYF.

CDR3 sequence (DNA): TGTGCCAGCAGCTTAGATCGGGGCGGGGGGTCAGATACGCAGTATTTT. Its protein is CASSLDRGGGSDTQYF. This chain uses TRBV11-2 with TRBJ2-3; TRBD2 matches at 8 bases. V was pared by 0 bases and J by 4 bases, with 6 bases of the junction left unmatched. CDR3 length: 16 amino acids. Germline-derived CDR1 and CDR2 are SGHAT and FQNNGV.

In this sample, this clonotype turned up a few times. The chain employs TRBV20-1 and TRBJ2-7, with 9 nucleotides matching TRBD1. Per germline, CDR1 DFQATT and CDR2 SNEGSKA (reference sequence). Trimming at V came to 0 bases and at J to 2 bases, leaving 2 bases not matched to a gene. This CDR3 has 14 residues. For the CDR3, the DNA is TGCAGTGCTAGAGAAGGACAGGGGCCCTACGAGCAGTACTTC. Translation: CSAREGQGPYEQYF.

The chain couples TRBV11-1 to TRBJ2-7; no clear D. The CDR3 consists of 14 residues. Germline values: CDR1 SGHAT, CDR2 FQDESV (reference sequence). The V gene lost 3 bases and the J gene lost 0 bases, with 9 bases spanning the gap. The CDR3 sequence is CASSFYPGSYEQYF. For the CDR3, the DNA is TGTGCCAGCAGCTTTTATCCTGGCTCCTACGAGCAGTACTTC.

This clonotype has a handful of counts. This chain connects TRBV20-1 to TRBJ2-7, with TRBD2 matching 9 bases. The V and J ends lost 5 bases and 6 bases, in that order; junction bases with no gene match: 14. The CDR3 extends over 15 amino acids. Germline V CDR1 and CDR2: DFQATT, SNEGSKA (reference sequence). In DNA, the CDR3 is TGCAGTGCTGAGCTGAGGACTAGCGTCCTAGGCGAGCAGTACTTC. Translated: CSAELRTSVLGEQYF.

As DNA, the CDR3 is TGTGCCAGCAGCCCCGGGACTAGCACACGATCCTACAATGAGCAGTTCTTC. As protein: CASSPGTSTRSYNEQFF. The chain has TRBV3-1 and TRBJ2-1; 9 nucleotides line up with TRBD2. Germline V gene data show CDR1 as LGHDT and CDR2 as YNNKEL (reference sequence). With V trimmed by 4 bases and J by 1 base, 8 bases remained unmatched. There are 17 residues in the CDR3.

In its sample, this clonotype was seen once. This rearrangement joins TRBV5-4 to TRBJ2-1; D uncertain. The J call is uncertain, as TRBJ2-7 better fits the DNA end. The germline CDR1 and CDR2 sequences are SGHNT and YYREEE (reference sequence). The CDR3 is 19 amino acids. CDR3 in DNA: TGTGCCAGCAGCTTGGCCGCCCGGACGGCACAGAGCTCCTACAATGAGCAGTACTTC. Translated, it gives CASSLAARTAQSSYNEQYF.

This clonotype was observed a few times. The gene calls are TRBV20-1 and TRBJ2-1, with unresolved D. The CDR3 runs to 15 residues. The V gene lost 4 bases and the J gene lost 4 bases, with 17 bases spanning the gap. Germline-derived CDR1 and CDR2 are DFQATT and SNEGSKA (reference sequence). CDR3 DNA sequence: TGCAGTGCTAACCCGGCCCAACCAAATTACAATGAGCAGTTCTTC. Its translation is CSANPAQPNYNEQFF.

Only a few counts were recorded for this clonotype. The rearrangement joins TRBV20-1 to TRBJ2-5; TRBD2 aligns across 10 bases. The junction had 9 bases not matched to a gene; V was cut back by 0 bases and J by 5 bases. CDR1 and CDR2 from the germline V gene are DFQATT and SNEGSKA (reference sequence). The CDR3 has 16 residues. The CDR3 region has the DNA TGCAGTGCTAGAGATCCGTTTGCTAGCGGGAGTGAGACCCAGTACTTC. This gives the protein CSARDPFASGSETQYF.

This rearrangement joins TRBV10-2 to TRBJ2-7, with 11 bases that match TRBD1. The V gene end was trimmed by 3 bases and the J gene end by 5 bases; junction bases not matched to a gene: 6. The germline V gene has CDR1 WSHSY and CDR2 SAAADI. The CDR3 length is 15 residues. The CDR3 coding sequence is TGCGCCAGCAGTGAAGAGGACAGGGGGCCCCACGAGCAGTACTTC. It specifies CASSEEDRGPHEQYF.

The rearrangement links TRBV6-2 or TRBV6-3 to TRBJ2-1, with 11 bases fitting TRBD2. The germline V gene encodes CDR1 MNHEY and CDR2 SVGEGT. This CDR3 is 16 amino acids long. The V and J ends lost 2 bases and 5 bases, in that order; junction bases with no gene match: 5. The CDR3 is CASSYPSGRKNNEQFF. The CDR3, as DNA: TGTGCCAGCAGTTACCCTAGCGGGAGGAAAAACAATGAGCAGTTCTTC.

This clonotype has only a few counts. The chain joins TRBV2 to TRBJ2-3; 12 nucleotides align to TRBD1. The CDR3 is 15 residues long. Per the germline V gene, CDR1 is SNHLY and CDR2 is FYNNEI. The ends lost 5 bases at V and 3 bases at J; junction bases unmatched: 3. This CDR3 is CASSRDRGQTDTQYF. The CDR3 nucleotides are TGTGCCAGCAGTCGGGACAGGGGGCAAACAGATACGCAGTATTTT.

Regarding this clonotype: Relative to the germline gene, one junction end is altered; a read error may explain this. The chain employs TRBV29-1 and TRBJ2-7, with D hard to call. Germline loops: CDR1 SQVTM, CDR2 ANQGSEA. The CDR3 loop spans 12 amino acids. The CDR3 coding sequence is TGCGGCGTTGGGTATACCCACTACGAGCAGTACTTC. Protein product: CGVGYTHYEQYF.

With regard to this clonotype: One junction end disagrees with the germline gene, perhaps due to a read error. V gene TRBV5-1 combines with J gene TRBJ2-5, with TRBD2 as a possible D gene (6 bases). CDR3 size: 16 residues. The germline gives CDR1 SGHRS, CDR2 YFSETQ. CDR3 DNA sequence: TGCGCCGGCAGCGTGCGGGCTAGCGAAACCGGGGATACCCAGTACTTC. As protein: CAGSVRASETGDTQYF.

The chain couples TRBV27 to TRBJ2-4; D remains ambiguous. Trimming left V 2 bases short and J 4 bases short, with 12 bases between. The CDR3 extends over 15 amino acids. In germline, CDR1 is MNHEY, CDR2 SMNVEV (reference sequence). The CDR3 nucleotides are TGTGCCAGCAGTTTAATTTCGGAAATTAAAAACATTCAGTACTTC. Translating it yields CASSLISEIKNIQYF.

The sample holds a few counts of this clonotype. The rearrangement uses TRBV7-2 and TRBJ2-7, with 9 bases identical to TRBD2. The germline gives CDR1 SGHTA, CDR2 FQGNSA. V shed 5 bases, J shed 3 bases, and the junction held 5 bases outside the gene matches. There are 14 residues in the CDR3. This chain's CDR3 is CASSPSGRYYEQYF. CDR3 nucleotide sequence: TGTGCCAGCAGCCCCAGCGGGAGGTACTACGAGCAGTACTTC.

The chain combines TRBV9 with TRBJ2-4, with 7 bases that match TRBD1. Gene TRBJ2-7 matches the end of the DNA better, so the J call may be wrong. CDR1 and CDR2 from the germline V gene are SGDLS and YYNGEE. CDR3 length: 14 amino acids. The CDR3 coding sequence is TGTGCCAGCAGCGAGGGACAGATTGCGTACGAGCAGTACTTC. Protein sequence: CASSEGQIAYEQYF.

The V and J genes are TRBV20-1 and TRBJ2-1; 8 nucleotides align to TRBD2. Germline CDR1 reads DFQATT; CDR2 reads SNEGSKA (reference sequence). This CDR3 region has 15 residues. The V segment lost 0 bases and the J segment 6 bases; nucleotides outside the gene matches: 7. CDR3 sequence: CSAREGAGGLNEQFF. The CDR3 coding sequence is TGCAGTGCTAGAGAAGGGGCGGGAGGTCTCAATGAGCAGTTCTTC.

DNA of the CDR3: TGCAGTGCGTCCTCGGGACTAGTCTACGAGCAGTACTTC. It yields the protein CSASSGLVYEQYF. The rearrangement joins TRBV20-1 to TRBJ2-7, with TRBD2 identical over 8 bases. Unmatched junction bases numbered 7, after V lost 6 bases and J lost 3 bases. Germline V gene lookup returns CDR1 DFQATT and CDR2 SNEGSKA (reference sequence). The CDR3 has 13 amino acids.

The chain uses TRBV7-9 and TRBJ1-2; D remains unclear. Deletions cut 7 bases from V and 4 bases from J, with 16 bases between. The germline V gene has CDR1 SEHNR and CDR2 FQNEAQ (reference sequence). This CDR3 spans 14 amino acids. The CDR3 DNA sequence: TGTGCCAGCACCATGACCGGGCAGCTCTATGGCTACACCTTC. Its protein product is CASTMTGQLYGYTF.

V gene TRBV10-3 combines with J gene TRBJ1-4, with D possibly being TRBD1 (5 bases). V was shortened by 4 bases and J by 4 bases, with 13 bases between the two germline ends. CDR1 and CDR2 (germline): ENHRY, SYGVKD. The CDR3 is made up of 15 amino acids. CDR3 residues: CAISARDQDNEKLFF. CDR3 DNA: TGTGCCATCAGTGCCAGGGACCAAGATAATGAAAAACTGTTTTTT.

The CDR3: CASSSRDSISYEQYF. CDR3 in DNA: TGTGCCAGCAGCTCGCGGGACTCTATCTCCTACGAGCAGTACTTC. The chain is built from TRBV7-8 and TRBJ2-7; maybe TRBD2 (6 bases). CDR1 is SGHVS and CDR2 is FQNEAQ in the germline V gene. The CDR3 is 15 amino acids. V was cut by 4 bases and J by 0 bases, with 13 bases left in between.

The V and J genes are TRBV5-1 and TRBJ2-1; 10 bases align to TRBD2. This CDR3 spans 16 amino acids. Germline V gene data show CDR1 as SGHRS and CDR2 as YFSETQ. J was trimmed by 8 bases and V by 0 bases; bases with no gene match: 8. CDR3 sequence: CASSLAIASGSYEQFF. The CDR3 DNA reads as TGCGCCAGCAGCTTGGCCATAGCTAGCGGGAGTTATGAGCAGTTCTTC.

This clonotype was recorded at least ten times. The CDR3 sequence is CAAGDTLAKNIQYF. The CDR3 DNA follows: TGTGCCGCCGGGGACACACTAGCCAAAAACATTCAGTACTTC. The chain is built from TRBV28 and TRBJ2-4; TRBD1 is a possible D gene (6 bases). Trimming cost V 11 bases and J 0 bases, with 14 bases left between them. CDR1 MDHEN and CDR2 SYDVKM come from the germline V gene. The CDR3 extends over 14 amino acids. Based on the CDR3 plus reference TRBV28 and TRBJ2-4, the full variable domain is DVKVTQSSRYLVKRTGEKVFLECVQDMDHENMFWYRQDPGLGLRLIYFSYDVKMKEKGDIPEGYSVSREKKERFSLILESASTNQTSMYLCAAGDTLAKNIQYFGAGTRLSVL.

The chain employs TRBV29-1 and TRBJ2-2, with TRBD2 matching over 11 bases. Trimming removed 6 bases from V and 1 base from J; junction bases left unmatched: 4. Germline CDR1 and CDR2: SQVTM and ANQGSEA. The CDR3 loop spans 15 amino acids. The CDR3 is CSVQGTSGNTGELFF. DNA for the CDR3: TGCAGCGTCCAAGGGACTAGCGGGAACACCGGGGAGCTGTTTTTT.

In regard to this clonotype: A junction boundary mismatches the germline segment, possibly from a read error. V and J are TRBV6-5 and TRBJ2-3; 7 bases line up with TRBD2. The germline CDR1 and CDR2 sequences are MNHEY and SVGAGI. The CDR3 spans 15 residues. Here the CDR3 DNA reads TGTGCCAGCAGTACAGCGGGAATCCTCACATATACGCAGTATTTT. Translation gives CASSTAGILTYTQYF.

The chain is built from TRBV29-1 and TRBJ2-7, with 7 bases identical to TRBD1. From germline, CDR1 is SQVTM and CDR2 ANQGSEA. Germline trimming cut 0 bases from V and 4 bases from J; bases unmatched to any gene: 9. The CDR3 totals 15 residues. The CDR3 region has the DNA TGCAGCGTTGAAGATGACAACAGGGGAACGTACGAGCAGTACTTC. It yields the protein CSVEDDNRGTYEQYF.

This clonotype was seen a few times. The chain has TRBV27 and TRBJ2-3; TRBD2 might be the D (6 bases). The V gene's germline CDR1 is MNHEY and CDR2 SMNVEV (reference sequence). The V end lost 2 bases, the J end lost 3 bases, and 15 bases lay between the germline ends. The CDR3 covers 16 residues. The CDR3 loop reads CASSLRGTRGTDTQYF. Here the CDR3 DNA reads TGTGCCAGCAGTTTACGCGGCACACGGGGGACAGATACGCAGTATTTT.

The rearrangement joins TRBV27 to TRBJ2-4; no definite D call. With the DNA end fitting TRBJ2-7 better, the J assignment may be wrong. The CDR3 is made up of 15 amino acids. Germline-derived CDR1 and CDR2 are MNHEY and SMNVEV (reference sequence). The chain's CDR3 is CASRPSAGLTYEQYF. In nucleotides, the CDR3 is TGTGCCAGCAGGCCATCGGCAGGCCTGACCTACGAGCAGTACTTC.